The rows below give T cell receptor beta chains drawn from one sample of a study of blood T cell repertoires in COVID-19. This table comes from immunoSEQ multiplex PCR, and its TCRdb copy is limited to in-frame clones, with some not included. The sample holds fewer than 250,000 clones, roughly 87% seen once. Sequencing was done on a sample of PBMCs or T cells enriched from blood (not recorded which). The receptors were gathered from a woman aged 25 to 39 with acute COVID-19. Each CDR3 is given with its conserved first and last residue. The D gene is left open where the match is weak. The size entry is marked missing in some rows and otherwise reads once, few, many or a size class.

d_call j_call clone_size v_call cdr3_nt cdr3_aa
NA TRBJ1-2 NA TRBV5-6 TGTGCCAGCAGCTCGTATCCTACAGGGTTAGTGGATGGCTACACCTTC CASSSYPTGLVDGYTF
NA TRBJ2-1 once TRBV18 TGTGCCAGCTCACCACCGACAGGCAGCAATGAGCAGTTCTTC CASSPPTGSNEQFF
NA TRBJ1-4 NA TRBV2 TGTGCCAGCAGTGACAGGAGGTTTGGTAATGAAAAACTGTTTTTT CASSDRRFGNEKLFF
NA TRBJ1-2 NA TRBV9 TGTGCCAGCAGCCCCAGGGATACAGGGTTCTACAACTATGGCTACACCTTC CASSPRDTGFYNYGYTF
NA TRBJ1-1 NA TRBV6-5 TGTGCCAGCAGTTACGGCAGGGCGAACACTGAAGCTTTCTTT CASSYGRANTEAFF
NA TRBJ2-3 NA TRBV5-1 TGCGCCAGCAGCTTCGGACGGAGGTCGGATACGCAGTATTTT CASSFGRRSDTQYF
NA TRBJ2-1 NA TRBV7-2 TGTGCCAGCAGCTTAGATAGCGATCGCTCCTACAATGAGCAGTTCTTC CASSLDSDRSYNEQFF
NA TRBJ1-1 NA TRBV7-2 TGTGCCAGCAGCCCTACAGGGCCCACTGAAGCTTTCTTT CASSPTGPTEAFF
NA TRBJ2-7 NA TRBV6-6 TGTGCCAGCAGTCCAAGACAGCTCTCCTACGAGCAGTACTTC CASSPRQLSYEQYF
TRBD1 TRBJ2-2 NA TRBV2 TGTGCCAGCAGGACGGGACAGGGAACCAGGGGGGAGCTGTTTTTT CASRTGQGTRGELFF
NA TRBJ2-5 NA TRBV7-7 TGTGCTAGCAGCTTAAACGCGGGGGCAGAGACCCAGTACTTC CASSLNAGAETQYF
NA TRBJ2-1 NA TRBV6-5 TGTGCCAGCAGCCTCACAGGGAGCTCCTACAATGAGCAGTTCTTC CASSLTGSSYNEQFF
NA TRBJ2-1 NA TRBV11-3 TGTGCCAGCAGCTTAGGGGGGACTGCCTCCTACAATGAGCAGTTCTTC CASSLGGTASYNEQFF
NA TRBJ2-7 NA TRBV7-2 TGTGCCAGCAGCTTAGCGCGGGACGAGCAGTACTTC CASSLARDEQYF
NA TRBJ1-6 once TRBV5-4 TGTGCCAGCAGCTCGGGGGGGGGCAGGCAGAATTCACCCCTCCACTTT CASSSGGGRQNSPLHF
NA TRBJ2-7 NA TRBV5-4 TGTGCCAGCAGCTTAGAAGAGGGATACGAGCAGTACTTC CASSLEEGYEQYF
NA TRBJ2-6 NA TRBV4-1 TGCGCCAGCAGCCAAGGTCTAATAAGGCTAGGTGGGGCCAACGTCCTGACTTTC CASSQGLIRLGGANVLTF
TRBD2 TRBJ2-3 NA TRBV29-1 TGCAGCGTTGAGCAAGCGGGGGACCACACAGATACGCAGTATTTT CSVEQAGDHTDTQYF
NA TRBJ1-4 NA TRBV6-2/TRBV6-3 TGTGCCAGCAGTGACCGGACAGCAAGGGAAAAACTGTTTTTT CASSDRTAREKLFF
TRBD1 TRBJ2-4 NA TRBV2 TGTGCCAGCAGTGAAGTCGGGACAGGGAGATACATTCAGTACTTC CASSEVGTGRYIQYF
TRBD2 TRBJ2-5 NA TRBV9 TGTGCCAGCAGCGTAGGGCTAGCGGGGGGACAAGAGACCCAGTACTTC CASSVGLAGGQETQYF
TRBD1 TRBJ2-5 NA TRBV2 TGTGCCAGCAGTGCGGGACAGGGACCACTAGAGACCCAGTACTTC CASSAGQGPLETQYF
TRBD2 TRBJ2-5 NA TRBV12-3/TRBV12-4 TGTGCCAGCAGTGTTGACGGGAGGGAGACCCAGTACTTC CASSVDGRETQYF
NA TRBJ2-5 NA TRBV5-1 TGCGCCAGCAGCTTCGACTCAAAGGGGGAAGAGACCCAGTACTTC CASSFDSKGEETQYF
NA TRBJ1-3 NA TRBV6-5 TGTGCCAGCACCAGGGGCCGTGGCTCTGGAAACACCATATATTTT CASTRGRGSGNTIYF
NA TRBJ1-4 NA TRBV19 TGTGCCAGTAGTCCGACCCCAGGGGCAACTAATGAAAAACTGTTTTTT CASSPTPGATNEKLFF
NA TRBJ1-1 NA TRBV5-4 TGTGCCAGCAGCTTCACCCGGAGCGCTGAAGCTTTCTTT CASSFTRSAEAFF
NA TRBJ1-2 few TRBV6-6 TGTGCCAGCAGTTCATCGACAGCCTCCGTCGGCTACACCTTC CASSSSTASVGYTF
TRBD2 TRBJ2-5 NA TRBV27 TGTGCCAGCAGTTTAGGGACTAGCGGGGCCCATCCGTACTTC CASSLGTSGAHPYF
NA TRBJ1-5 few TRBV21-1 TGTGCCAGCAGCAAAGATCTCCAGGGAGGAAGGAGAAATCAGCCCCAGCATTTT CASSKDLQGGRRNQPQHF
NA TRBJ1-4 NA TRBV7-2 TGTGCCAGCAGCTTAACGGCCAGGGATGAAAAACTGTTTTTT CASSLTARDEKLFF
NA TRBJ2-3 NA TRBV9 TGTGCCAGCAGCTCTCGGTCCTTCCTGGATACGCAGTATTTT CASSSRSFLDTQYF
NA TRBJ1-5 NA TRBV5-4 TGTGCCAGCAGCTTGGATTGCAGTTTTAGCAATCAGCCCCAGCATTTT CASSLDCSFSNQPQHF
TRBD2 TRBJ2-1 once TRBV10-1 TGCGCCAGCAGTGAGGTGACTAGCGGGGTCTCCTACAATGAGCAGTTCTTC CASSEVTSGVSYNEQFF
TRBD1 TRBJ1-1 NA TRBV27 TGTGCCAGCAGTTCTCCCGGGACAGGGGGCACTGAAGCTTTCTTT CASSSPGTGGTEAFF
TRBD2 TRBJ2-3 NA TRBV5-4 TGTGCCAGCAGCCCGAGCGGGGGGAACACAGATACGCAGTATTTT CASSPSGGNTDTQYF
NA TRBJ1-6 NA TRBV2 TGTGCCAGCAGTGAACCCCCTCGAGGGAATTCACCCCTCCACTTT CASSEPPRGNSPLHF
NA TRBJ2-1 NA TRBV3-1/TRBV3-2 TGTGCCAGCAGCCAATGGGGCGCGGCCTACAATGAGCAGTTCTTC CASSQWGAAYNEQFF
NA TRBJ1-2 NA TRBV24-1 TGTGCCACCAGTGAGGGGGACACATATGGCTACACCTTC CATSEGDTYGYTF
TRBD1 TRBJ1-1 NA TRBV6-2/TRBV6-3 TGTGCCAGCAGTTCCCCGGACAGGTGGGACACTGAAGCTTTCTTT CASSSPDRWDTEAFF
NA TRBJ2-4 NA TRBV9 TGTGCCGGCCCCCGGGTAGGCCAGTACTTC CAGPRVGQYF
NA TRBJ2-3 NA TRBV4-1 TGCGCCAGCAGCCTCAGGGCGGGGGCCAGGGGCACAGATACGCAGTATTTT CASSLRAGARGTDTQYF
NA TRBJ1-1 NA TRBV27 TGTGCCAGCAGTTTCCTGGTTTCGGGGGAAGGTGAAGCTTTCTTT CASSFLVSGEGEAFF
NA TRBJ1-1 NA TRBV4-3 TGCGCCAGCAGCCAAGCGACAGGCACTGAAGCTTTCTTT CASSQATGTEAFF
NA TRBJ2-2 NA TRBV3-1/TRBV3-2 TGTGCCAGCAGCCAAGCGGCGGGTACCACCGGGGAGCTGTTTTTT CASSQAAGTTGELFF
TRBD1 TRBJ1-1 few TRBV11-2 TGTGCCAGCAGCTTTTGGCAGGGGGGGAACACTGAAGCTTTCTTT CASSFWQGGNTEAFF
TRBD1 TRBJ1-5 NA TRBV18 TGTGCCAGCTCATCCGGACAGGGGGCTTTTCAGCCCCAGCATTTT CASSSGQGAFQPQHF
TRBD1 TRBJ1-1 NA TRBV27 TGTGCCAGCAGTTACAAAAGACAGGGGAGGGGGAACACTGAAGCTTTCTTT CASSYKRQGRGNTEAFF
TRBD2 TRBJ2-1 NA TRBV2 TGTGCCAGCAGGGTCAACGGGGGGGCCGTAGAGCAGTTCTTC CASRVNGGAVEQFF
TRBD1 TRBJ2-7 NA TRBV11-3 TGTGCCAGCAGCTTAGAGGGACAGGCATCATCCGAGCAGTACTTC CASSLEGQASSEQYF
NA TRBJ2-2 NA TRBV13 TGTGCCAGCAGCTTACTCGCCGGGGAGCTGTTTTTT CASSLLAGELFF
TRBD2 TRBJ2-2 large TRBV25-1 TGTGCCAGCTGCTCCCTCGGGGGGACCGGGGAGCTGTTTTTT CASCSLGGTGELFF
NA TRBJ2-5 NA TRBV11-2 TGTGCCAGCAGCTTTGGAGGGGGAGGGTGGCAAGAGACCCAGTACTTC CASSFGGGGWQETQYF